This T cell receptor (beta chain) was identified during a study of breast tumors, draining lymph nodes, adjacent tissues (dated by TCRdb to about 2016). For the study in its entirety: TCR beta repertoires were compared across tumor, adjacent nontumor tissue and axillary lymph nodes obtained from breast cancer patients. The study aimed to assess the relationships and possible T-cell exchange between tumor, surrounding tissue and draining lymph node repertoires in human breast cancer.

Lymph node samples came from the axillary draining lymph nodes of breast cancer patients. Notes on this clonotype: It has no known antigen specificity. Base qualities were left out, and no much larger clone turns up one base away.

General study outcomes and caveats: A scenario in which most tumor T cells derive from the lymph node and then expand within tumor tissue was judged to be consistent with the data. Tumor T-cell repertoires showed less diversity than lymph node repertoires and more diversity than nontumor tissue repertoires, and tumor T-cell repertoires showed preferential V and J gene usage. The study presented the conclusion that tumor T cells originate in lymph nodes as consistent with a hypothesis, not as something directly demonstrated. Tumor and nontumor tissue repertoires were found to be significantly more similar in luminal-like than in basal-like breast cancer.

Data came from an Illumina HiSeq 2000. TCR beta chain libraries were generated by multiplex PCR amplification. The amplified TCR beta chain products were analyzed by high-throughput sequencing. The public reads were reprocessed in TCRdb via fastp at Q25 and MiXCR, keeping in-frame beta chains. Rows matching on CDR3 protein sequence are summarized as one entry with the most common DNA and genes. Across this sample there are 130,000 or so distinct CDR3 sequences, with over 20% seen only once. The biggest ten clones account for roughly 2% of the sample. The source is a female donor with breast cancer. Some clones in this sample may be carry-over from other donors' samples. The sequenced sample was axillary lymph node tissue.

The DNA sequence is given as TGTGCCAGTAGTATTCGGGGACTAGCGGGCCTCGGGGGTCCAGATACGCAGTATTTT. Translation gives CASSIRGLAGLGGPDTQYF. This chain joins TRBV19 to TRBJ2-3; 12 middle bases align to TRBD2. The CDR3 goes from the cysteine to the phenylalanine over 19 residues. Only CDR3 DNA is held: 57 bases, read in frame from base 1. Trimming removed 3 bases from V and 4 bases from J; the gene matches leave 14 bases unexplained. CDR1 and CDR2 are read off the germline V gene (reference sequence) as LNHDA and SQIVND.